The next 28 T cell receptor beta chains were all read from a single sample in a study of T cell responses to AZD1222 COVID-19 vaccine. The table came from immunoSEQ multiplex PCR; TCRdb's copy has only in-frame clones and leaves some out. In the table there are 15,000 or so clones, approximately 80% of which are singletons. The material sequenced was peripheral blood, taken 28 days after the second AZD1222 dose. The source is an adult who received the AZD1222 COVID-19 vaccine.

The gene calls are TRBV28 and TRBJ1-2, with a possible D match to TRBD1 (5 bases). This CDR3 comprises 15 residues. CDR1 MDHEN and CDR2 SYDVKM come from the germline V gene. Trimming pared 6 bases from V and 2 bases from J, leaving 16 bases between. The CDR3 nucleotides are TGTGCCAGCAGCATTTTGGGGGGTTTCAACTATGGCTACACCTTC. This translates into CASSILGGFNYGYTF.

The V gene is TRBV2, the J gene TRBJ1-5; D unresolved. Trimming took 1 base from V and 0 from J, leaving 4 bases between them. Germline CDR1 is SNHLY and CDR2 is FYNNEI. The CDR3 spans 14 residues. The CDR3 loop is CASSEDNSNQPQHF. DNA of the CDR3: TGTGCCAGCAGTGAAGACAATAGCAATCAGCCCCAGCATTTT.

V usage is TRBV4-1 and J usage is TRBJ2-1; the D is unclear. From germline, CDR1 is MGHRA and CDR2 YSYEKL. Trimming took off 0 bases at V and 12 bases at J, with 12 bases between the two ends. The CDR3 has 13 residues. CDR3 protein: CASSQDFARPQFF. The CDR3, as DNA: TGCGCCAGCAGCCAAGACTTTGCTCGTCCGCAGTTCTTC.

This chain links TRBV28 with TRBJ1-1, with D perhaps matching TRBD1 (5 bases). The CDR3 covers 14 residues. V shed 11 bases and J shed 3 bases, with 19 bases lying between them. Looked up from germline, CDR1 is MDHEN and CDR2 is SYDVKM. Written as DNA, the CDR3 is TGTGCCGGAACTCGCCAGGGCTTGCACACTGAAGCTTTCTTT. Translating gives CAGTRQGLHTEAFF. The whole variable domain, remainder taken from reference TRBV28 and TRBJ1-1, is DVKVTQSSRYLVKRTGEKVFLECVQDMDHENMFWYRQDPGLGLRLIYFSYDVKMKEKGDIPEGYSVSREKKERFSLILESASTNQTSMYLCAGTRQGLHTEAFFGQGTRLTVV.

This clone was seen more than once but under ten times. CDR3 amino acids: CASRQRGDYNEQFF. The DNA for the CDR3 is TGTGCCAGCCGACAGAGGGGAGATTACAATGAGCAGTTCTTC. This chain connects TRBV14 to TRBJ2-1; possibly TRBD1 or TRBD2 for D (5 bases each). Germline V CDR1 and CDR2: SGHDN, FVKESK. V lost 8 bases, J lost 4 bases, and 15 bases lay in between. The CDR3 runs to 14 residues.

The V call is TRBV11-2, the J call TRBJ1-1; no clear D gene. V gave up 1 base and J gave up 2 bases, with 5 bases separating them. CDR1 is SGHAT, CDR2 FQNNGV, per germline. The length of the CDR3 is 13 residues. The CDR3 is CASSLGANTEAFF. CDR3 sequence (DNA): TGTGCCAGCAGCTTAGGGGCAAACACTGAAGCTTTCTTT.

The chain combines TRBV6-5 with TRBJ1-5; D is unresolved. V lost 10 bases to trimming and J lost 4 bases, with 11 bases between them. Germline CDR1 is MNHEY and CDR2 is SVGAGI. This CDR3 contains 12 residues. CDR3 residues: CATRDGNQPQHF. CDR3 DNA sequence: TGTGCCACCAGAGATGGAAATCAGCCCCAGCATTTT.

The CDR3 here is CASSLVDLSYEQYF. DNA of the CDR3: TGTGCCAGCAGCTTAGTGGACCTCTCCTACGAGCAGTACTTC. The chain uses TRBV11-2 and TRBJ2-7; D not resolved. The CDR3 is 14 amino acids. Trimming shortened V by 1 base and J by 0 bases, and 7 bases separated the two germline ends. CDR1 and CDR2 (germline): SGHAT, FQNNGV.

The chain carries TRBV7-9 and TRBJ1-2; 8 bases fit TRBD1. The CDR3 is 14 amino acids. The J segment lost 8 bases and the V segment lost 3 bases, leaving 8 bases of the junction unmatched. CDR1 SEHNR and CDR2 FQNEAQ come from the germline V gene (reference sequence). The CDR3 loop reads CASSFSGGADGYTF. For the CDR3, the DNA is TGTGCCAGCAGCTTTTCAGGGGGCGCGGACGGCTACACCTTC.

V usage is TRBV5-1 and J usage is TRBJ2-7, with 8 bases lining up with TRBD2. The V and J ends lost 4 bases and 0 bases, in that order; junction bases with no gene match: 0. Germline V gene lookup returns CDR1 SGHRS and CDR2 YFSETQ. The CDR3 is made up of 13 amino acids. The CDR3 DNA reads TGCGCCAGCAGCACTAGCGGCTCCTACGAGCAGTACTTC. This sequence encodes CASSTSGSYEQYF.

V is TRBV7-9 and J is TRBJ1-3; D not resolved. Deletions cut 5 bases from V and 1 base from J, with 15 bases between. Germline values: CDR1 SEHNR, CDR2 FQNEAQ (reference sequence). This CDR3 region has 16 residues. The DNA of the CDR3 is TGTGCCAGCAGCCCCCGGGCTCCGGGATCTGGAAACACCATATATTTT. The encoded protein is CASSPRAPGSGNTIYF.

The rearrangement uses TRBV2 and TRBJ2-7; no definite D call. CDR1 SNHLY and CDR2 FYNNEI come from the germline V gene. The CDR3 totals 13 residues. Trimming removed 8 bases from V and 2 bases from J, with 13 bases in between. As DNA, the CDR3 is TGTGCCAGCGACCAAAGCTTCACCTACGAGCAGTACTTC. Its protein is CASDQSFTYEQYF.

The rearrangement joins TRBV5-6 to TRBJ2-2; D gene unclear. The V gene's germline CDR1 is SGHDT and CDR2 YYEEEE. The CDR3 runs 14 residues. Trimming left V 3 bases short and J 4 bases short, with 10 bases between. Here the CDR3 DNA reads TGTGCCAGCAGCTCATCCGACCTCACCGGGGAGCTGTTTTTT. As protein: CASSSSDLTGELFF.

V usage is TRBV5-6 and J usage is TRBJ1-2, with D perhaps TRBD1 (5 bases). The CDR3 is 11 residues long. Trimming left V 7 bases short and J 5 bases short, with 9 bases between. Per germline, CDR1 SGHDT and CDR2 YYEEEE. The CDR3: CASRREYGYTF. For the CDR3, the DNA is TGTGCCAGCCGCAGGGAGTATGGCTACACCTTC.

This clone was counted a few times. The genes are TRBV29-1 and TRBJ1-2, with TRBD1 matching 9 bases. Germline V gene data show CDR1 as SQVTM and CDR2 as ANQGSEA. The CDR3 has 11 residues. Trimming removed 4 bases from V and 7 bases from J; junction bases left unmatched: 1. The CDR3 here is CSVGTGAGYTF. The CDR3, as DNA: TGCAGCGTTGGGACAGGGGCTGGCTACACCTTC. Using reference TRBV29-1 and TRBJ1-2 for the parts outside the CDR3, the full variable domain is SAVISQKPSRDICQRGTSLTIQCQVDSQVTMMFWYRQQPGQSLTLIATANQGSEATYESGFVIDKFPISRPNLTFSTLTVSNMSPEDSSIYLCSVGTGAGYTFGSGTRLTVV.

V usage is TRBV3-1 (or the pseudogene TRBV3-2) and J usage is TRBJ2-7; tentative D call: TRBD1 (6 bases). Germline CDR1 LGHDT, CDR2 YNNKEL (reference sequence). V was trimmed by 3 bases and J by 2 bases, leaving 14 bases between them. The CDR3 runs 15 residues. The CDR3 bases are TGTGCCAGCAGCCAGCCGAGCGACAGGACCTACGAGCAGTACTTC. It codes for CASSQPSDRTYEQYF.

V gene TRBV28 combines with J gene TRBJ2-5; D not resolved. This CDR3 has 15 amino acids. Between the trimmed V and J ends, which lost 6 bases and 3 bases, there was a span of 17 bases. Germline V gene data show CDR1 as MDHEN and CDR2 as SYDVKM. The CDR3 nucleotides are TGTGCCAGCAGCCTGATTGAGGACGGAGAAGAGACCCAGTACTTC. Residues: CASSLIEDGEETQYF.

This sequence joins TRBV19 and TRBJ1-1; no firm D call. The V gene lost 4 bases and the J gene lost 4 bases, with 13 bases spanning the gap. Germline loops: CDR1 LNHDA, CDR2 SQIVND (reference sequence). CDR3 length equals 14 residues. The CDR3 region is CASSRQPQGTEAFF. CDR3 sequence (DNA): TGTGCCAGTAGTAGGCAGCCCCAAGGCACTGAAGCTTTCTTT.

This chain joins TRBV5-1 and TRBJ2-5; possibly TRBD1 or TRBD2 for D (6 bases each). This CDR3 comprises 16 residues. Trimming removed 1 base at V and 2 bases at J, with 15 bases between. CDR1 is SGHRS and CDR2 is YFSETQ in the germline V gene. The CDR3 sequence is CASSLSGARMQETQYF. CDR3 coding DNA: TGCGCCAGCAGCTTGTCGGGGGCCCGTATGCAAGAGACCCAGTACTTC.

The chain uses TRBV4-3 and TRBJ1-6, with 9 bases that match TRBD1. Germline-derived CDR1 and CDR2 are LGHNA and YSLEER. V was clipped by 3 bases and J by 0 bases; unmatched bases: 3. This CDR3 contains 17 residues. CDR3: CASSQGTGNSYNSPLHF. DNA for the CDR3: TGCGCCAGCAGCCAGGGGACAGGGAACTCCTATAATTCACCCCTCCACTTT.

The chain uses TRBV7-9 and TRBJ2-6; D is unclear. V was shortened by 5 bases and J by 11 bases, with 28 bases between the two germline ends. Looked up from germline, CDR1 is SEHNR and CDR2 is FQNEAQ (reference sequence). This CDR3 comprises 18 residues. The DNA of the CDR3 is TGTGCCAGCAGCATAGTCAGATACCATGACAAAGTCGGGCACGTCCTGACTTTC. The encoded protein is CASSIVRYHDKVGHVLTF.

The chain joins TRBV11-2 to TRBJ1-1; 7 positions agree with TRBD1. CDR3 length: 14 residues. CDR1 and CDR2 from the germline V gene are SGHAT and FQNNGV. V was clipped by 6 bases and J by 4 bases; unmatched bases: 8. For the CDR3, the DNA is TGTGCCAGCAGACCCAGGGGGGCGAGCACTGAAGCTTTCTTT. It yields the protein CASRPRGASTEAFF. The full variable domain, its missing parts supplied by reference TRBV11-2 and TRBJ1-1, is EAGVAQSPRYKIIEKRQSVAFWCNPISGHATLYWYQQILGQGPKLLIQFQNNGVVDDSQLPKDRFSAERLKGVDSTLKIQPAKLEDSAVYLCASRPRGASTEAFFGQGTRLTVV.

The V gene is TRBV7-8, the J gene TRBJ2-1, with TRBD2 as a possible D gene (6 bases). CDR1 is SGHVS, CDR2 FQNEAQ, per germline. CDR3 length equals 14 residues. V lost 5 bases and J lost 10, with 18 bases in between. In DNA form, the CDR3 reads TGTGCCAGCAGCCTCAGCGGGCTCCCCGGGGAGCAGTTCTTC. Protein sequence: CASSLSGLPGEQFF.

The genes are TRBV6-5 and TRBJ2-7; 7 bases are shared with TRBD1. J was trimmed by 3 bases and V by 6 bases; bases with no gene match: 11. Germline loops: CDR1 MNHEY, CDR2 SVGAGI. CDR3 length equals 15 residues. CDR3 nucleotides: TGTGCCAGCAGAGACCTCGACAGGGAATTCTACGAGCAGTACTTC. It codes for CASRDLDREFYEQYF.

The chain couples TRBV3-1 (or the pseudogene TRBV3-2) to TRBJ1-2; 10 bases align to TRBD1. In germline, CDR1 is LGHDT, CDR2 YNNKEL (reference sequence). V dropped 8 bases and J dropped 4; count of bases not matched to a gene: 13. This CDR3 contains 16 residues. The CDR3 region is CASSKRQGAFLYGYTF. The CDR3 DNA is TGTGCCAGCTCAAAAAGACAGGGGGCATTCCTCTATGGCTACACCTTC.

The rearrangement joins TRBV7-9 to TRBJ2-1; D is unresolved. The CDR3 has 12 amino acids. V was clipped by 1 base and J by 16 bases, with 14 bases between them. From germline, CDR1 is SEHNR and CDR2 FQNEAQ (reference sequence). In DNA form, the CDR3 reads TGTGCCAGCAGCTTAGACCGGGTCCTGCTTTTCTTC. It codes for CASSLDRVLLFF.

The chain recombines TRBV12-3 or TRBV12-4 with TRBJ1-2; D unclear. Deletions cut 6 bases from V and 1 base from J, with 6 bases between. The CDR3 is 12 amino acids. The CDR3 sequence is CASSLSNYGYTF. CDR3 coding DNA: TGTGCCAGCAGCTTAAGTAACTATGGCTACACCTTC.

This clone was counted a single time. The genes are TRBV6-5 and TRBJ1-6, with D possibly matching TRBD1 (5 bases). Trimming shortened V by 4 bases and J by 1 base, and 8 bases separated the two germline ends. CDR1 and CDR2 from the germline V gene are MNHEY and SVGAGI. The CDR3 loop spans 15 amino acids. The CDR3 DNA sequence: TGTGCCAGCAGTTCGAGGGGATCCTATAATTCACCCCTCCACTTT. This encodes CASSSRGSYNSPLHF.